Below, one T cell receptor (beta chain) is given with its context. This sample is drawn from a study of T cell repertoires in cytomegalovirus infection. One entry per CDR3 protein, called by TCRdb with MiXCR from the reads. Here the sample spans over 200,000 distinct CDR3 sequences, approximately 15% being singletons. This CDR3 region has 15 residues. Germline V CDR1 and CDR2: SGHRS, YFSETQ. V was cut by 5 bases and J by 7 bases, with 18 bases left in between. Sequences were obtained from PBMCs. The TCR sequence derives from a human donor in good health (CMV status not recorded). Some clones in this sample may be carry-over from other donors' samples. V gene TRBV5-1 combines with J gene TRBJ2-2; a possible D gene is TRBD2 (6 bases). The CDR3 DNA reads TGCGCCAGCAGTCGGGGGAACAACTTTGACGGGGAGCTGTTTTTT. Translated: CASSRGNNFDGELFF.